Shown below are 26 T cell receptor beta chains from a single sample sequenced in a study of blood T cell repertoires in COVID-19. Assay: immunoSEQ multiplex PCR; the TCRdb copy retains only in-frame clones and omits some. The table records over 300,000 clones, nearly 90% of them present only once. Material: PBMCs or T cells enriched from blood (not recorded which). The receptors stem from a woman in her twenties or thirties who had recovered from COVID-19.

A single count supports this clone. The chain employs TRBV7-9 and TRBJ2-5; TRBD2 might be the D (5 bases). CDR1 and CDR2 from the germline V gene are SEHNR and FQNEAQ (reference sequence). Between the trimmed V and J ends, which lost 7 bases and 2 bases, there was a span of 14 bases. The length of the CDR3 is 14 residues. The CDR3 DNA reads TGTGCCAGCACCCCAGCGGCAGAACAAGAGACCCAGTACTTC. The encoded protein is CASTPAAEQETQYF.

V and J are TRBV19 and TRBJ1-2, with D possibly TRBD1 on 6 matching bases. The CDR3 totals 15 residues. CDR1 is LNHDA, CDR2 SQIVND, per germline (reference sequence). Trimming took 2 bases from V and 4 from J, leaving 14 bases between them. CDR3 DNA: TGTGCCAGTAGTATAACAGGGACGGGTGGCTATGGCTACACCTTC. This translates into CASSITGTGGYGYTF.

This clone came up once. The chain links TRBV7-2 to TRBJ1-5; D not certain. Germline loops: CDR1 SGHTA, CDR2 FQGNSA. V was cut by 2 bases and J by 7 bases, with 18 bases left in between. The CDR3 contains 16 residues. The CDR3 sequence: CASSLKAGPSGQPQHF. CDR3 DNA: TGTGCCAGCAGCTTAAAGGCAGGTCCCTCGGGGCAGCCCCAGCATTTT. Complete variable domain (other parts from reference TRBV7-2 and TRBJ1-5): GAGVSQSPSNKVTEKGKDVELRCDPISGHTALYWYRQSLGQGLEFLIYFQGNSAPDKSGLPSDRFSAERTGGSVSTLTIQRTQQEDSAVYLCASSLKAGPSGQPQHFGDGTRLSIL.

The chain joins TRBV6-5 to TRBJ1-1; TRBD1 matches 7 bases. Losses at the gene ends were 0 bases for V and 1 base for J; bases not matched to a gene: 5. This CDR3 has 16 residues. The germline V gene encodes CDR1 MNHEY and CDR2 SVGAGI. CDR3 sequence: CASSYSRGRENTEAFF. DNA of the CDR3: TGTGCCAGCAGTTACTCTAGGGGGCGGGAGAACACTGAAGCTTTCTTT.

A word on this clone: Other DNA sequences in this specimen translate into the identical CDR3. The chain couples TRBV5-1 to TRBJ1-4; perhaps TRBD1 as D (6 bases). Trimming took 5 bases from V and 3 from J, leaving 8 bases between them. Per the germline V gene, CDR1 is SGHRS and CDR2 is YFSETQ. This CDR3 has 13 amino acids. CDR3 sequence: CASRQGPNEKLFF. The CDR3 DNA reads TGCGCCAGCAGACAGGGCCCTAATGAAAAACTGTTTTTT.

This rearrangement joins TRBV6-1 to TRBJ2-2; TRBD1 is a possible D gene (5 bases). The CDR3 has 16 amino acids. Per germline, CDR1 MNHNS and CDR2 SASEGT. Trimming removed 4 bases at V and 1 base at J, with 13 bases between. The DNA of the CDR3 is TGTGCCAGCAGTGCCAGGGATTTCGGGAACACCGGGGAGCTGTTTTTT. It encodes CASSARDFGNTGELFF.

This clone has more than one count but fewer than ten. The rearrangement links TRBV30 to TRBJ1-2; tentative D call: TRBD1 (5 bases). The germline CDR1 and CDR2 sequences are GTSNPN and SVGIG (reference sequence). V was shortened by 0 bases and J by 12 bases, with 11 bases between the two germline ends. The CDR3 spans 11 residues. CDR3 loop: CAWSVQTRDTF. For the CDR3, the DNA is TGTGCCTGGAGTGTACAAACCAGGGACACCTTC.

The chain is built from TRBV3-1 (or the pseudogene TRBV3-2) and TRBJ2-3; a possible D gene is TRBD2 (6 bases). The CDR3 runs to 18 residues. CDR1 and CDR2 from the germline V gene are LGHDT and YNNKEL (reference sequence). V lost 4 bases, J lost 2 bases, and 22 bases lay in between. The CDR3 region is CASSPLGRKQAYTDTQYF. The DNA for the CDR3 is TGTGCCAGCAGCCCCCTAGGGAGGAAACAGGCCTACACAGATACGCAGTATTTT.

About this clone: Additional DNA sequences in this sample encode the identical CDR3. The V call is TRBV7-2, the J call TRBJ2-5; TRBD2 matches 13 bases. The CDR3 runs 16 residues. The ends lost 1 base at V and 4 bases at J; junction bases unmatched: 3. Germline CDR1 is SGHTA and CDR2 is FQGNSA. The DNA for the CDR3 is TGTGCCAGCAGCTTAGGACTAGCGGGGGGCAGAGAGACCCAGTACTTC. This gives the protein CASSLGLAGGRETQYF. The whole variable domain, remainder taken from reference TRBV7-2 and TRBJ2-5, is GAGVSQSPSNKVTEKGKDVELRCDPISGHTALYWYRQSLGQGLEFLIYFQGNSAPDKSGLPSDRFSAERTGGSVSTLTIQRTQQEDSAVYLCASSLGLAGGRETQYFGPGTRLLVL.

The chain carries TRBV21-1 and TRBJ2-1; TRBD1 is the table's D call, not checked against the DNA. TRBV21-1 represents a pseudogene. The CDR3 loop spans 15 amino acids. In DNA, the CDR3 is TGTGCCAGCACACGTCAGTCGGCAGGCTATGCTGAGCAGTTCTTC. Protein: CASTRQSAGYAEQFF.

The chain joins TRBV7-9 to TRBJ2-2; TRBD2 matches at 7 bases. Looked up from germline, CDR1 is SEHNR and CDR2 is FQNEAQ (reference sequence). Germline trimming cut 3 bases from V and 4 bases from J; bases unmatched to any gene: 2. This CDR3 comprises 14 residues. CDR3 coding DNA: TGTGCCAGCAGCTTTTCGGGGGGCACCGGGGAGCTGTTTTTT. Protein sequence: CASSFSGGTGELFF.

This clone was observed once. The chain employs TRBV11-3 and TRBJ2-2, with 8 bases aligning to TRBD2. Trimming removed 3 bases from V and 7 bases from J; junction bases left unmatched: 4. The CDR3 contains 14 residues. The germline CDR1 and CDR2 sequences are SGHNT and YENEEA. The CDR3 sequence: CASSFSAGVGELFF. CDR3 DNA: TGTGCCAGCAGCTTTTCAGCGGGGGTCGGGGAGCTGTTTTTT.

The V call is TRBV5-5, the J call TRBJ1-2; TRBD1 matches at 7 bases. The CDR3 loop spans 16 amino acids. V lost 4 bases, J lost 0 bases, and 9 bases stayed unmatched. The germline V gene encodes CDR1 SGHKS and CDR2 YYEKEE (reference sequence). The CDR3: CASSLLQGNANYGYTF. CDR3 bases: TGTGCCAGCAGCCTATTACAGGGGAATGCTAACTATGGCTACACCTTC.

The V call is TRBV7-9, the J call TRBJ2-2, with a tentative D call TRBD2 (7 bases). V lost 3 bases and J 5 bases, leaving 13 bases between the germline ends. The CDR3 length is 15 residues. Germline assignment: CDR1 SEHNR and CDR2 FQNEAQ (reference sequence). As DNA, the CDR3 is TGTGCCAGCAGCTTCGGGGGGCGTGGTACCGGGGAGCTGTTTTTT. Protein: CASSFGGRGTGELFF.

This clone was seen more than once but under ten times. Here the CDR3 DNA reads TGTGCCAGTAGTACCCTAAGGGACAGAGAATACGAGCAGTACTTC. It is translated as CASSTLRDREYEQYF. The V call is TRBV19, the J call TRBJ2-7; 7 positions agree with TRBD1. The CDR3 sequence is 15 residues long. V was clipped by 4 bases and J by 4 bases; unmatched bases: 10. Germline assignment: CDR1 LNHDA and CDR2 SQIVND (reference sequence). The whole variable domain, filled in from reference TRBV19 and TRBJ2-7, reads DGGITQSPKYLFRKEGQNVTLSCEQNLNHDAMYWYRQDPGQGLRLIYYSQIVNDFQKGDIAEGYSVSREKKESFPLTVTSAQKNPTAFYLCASSTLRDREYEQYFGPGTRLTVT.

The CDR3 is CASSPGLAGGRAKNIQYF. Written as DNA, the CDR3 is TGCGCCAGCAGCCCGGGACTAGCGGGGGGCCGAGCCAAAAACATTCAGTACTTC. This rearrangement joins TRBV5-1 to TRBJ2-4, with 15 nucleotides matching TRBD2. Per the germline V gene, CDR1 is SGHRS and CDR2 is YFSETQ. The ends lost 4 bases at V and 0 bases at J; junction bases unmatched: 5. This CDR3 region has 18 residues.

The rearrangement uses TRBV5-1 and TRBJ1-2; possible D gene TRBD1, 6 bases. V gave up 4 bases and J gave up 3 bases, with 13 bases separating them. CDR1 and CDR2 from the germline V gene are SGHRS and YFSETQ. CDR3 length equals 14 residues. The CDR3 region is CASSPISGDYGYTF. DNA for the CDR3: TGCGCCAGCAGCCCGATATCAGGGGACTATGGCTACACCTTC.

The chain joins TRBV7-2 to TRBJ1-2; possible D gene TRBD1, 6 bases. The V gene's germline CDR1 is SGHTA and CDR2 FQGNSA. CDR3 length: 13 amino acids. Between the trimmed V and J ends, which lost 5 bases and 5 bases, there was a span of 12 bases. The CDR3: CASSTQGWYGYTF. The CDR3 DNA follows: TGTGCCAGCAGCACGCAGGGGTGGTATGGCTACACCTTC.

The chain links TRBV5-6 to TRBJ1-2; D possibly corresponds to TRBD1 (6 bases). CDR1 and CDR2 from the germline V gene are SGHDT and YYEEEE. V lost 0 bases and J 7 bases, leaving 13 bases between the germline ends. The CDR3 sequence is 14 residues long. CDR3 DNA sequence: TGTGCCAGCAGCTTGGTACAGGGTGTCGGTGGCTACACCTTC. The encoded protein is CASSLVQGVGGYTF.

CDR3 coding DNA: TGTGCCAGCAGCCCTGCCCGGGGGGGTTGGGACAATGAGCAGTTCTTC. Translated, it gives CASSPARGGWDNEQFF. The V and J genes are TRBV7-3 and TRBJ2-1; 8 bases map to TRBD2. CDR3 length: 16 residues. V lost 5 bases to trimming and J lost 5 bases; unmatched junction nucleotides: 11. Germline lookup yields CDR1 SGHTA and CDR2 FQGTGA.

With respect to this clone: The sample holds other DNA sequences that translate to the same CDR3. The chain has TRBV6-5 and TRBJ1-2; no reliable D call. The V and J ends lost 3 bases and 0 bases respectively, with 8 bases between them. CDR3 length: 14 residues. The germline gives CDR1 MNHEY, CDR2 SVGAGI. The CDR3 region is CASSYLGSNYGYTF. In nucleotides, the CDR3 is TGTGCCAGCAGTTATCTCGGTTCTAACTATGGCTACACCTTC.

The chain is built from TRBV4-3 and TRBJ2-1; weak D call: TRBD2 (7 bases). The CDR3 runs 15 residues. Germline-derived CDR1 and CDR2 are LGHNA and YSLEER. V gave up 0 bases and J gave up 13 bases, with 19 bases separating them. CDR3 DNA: TGCGCCAGCAGCCAAGATCCTCGGGGGGCCCCCTCTCAGTTCTTC. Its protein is CASSQDPRGAPSQFF.

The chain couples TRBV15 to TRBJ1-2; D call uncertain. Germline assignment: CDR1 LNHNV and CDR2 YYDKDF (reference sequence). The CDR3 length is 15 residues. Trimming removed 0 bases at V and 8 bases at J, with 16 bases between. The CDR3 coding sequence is TGTGCCACCAGCAGAGATTACACCCCACCGGGGGGCTACACCTTC. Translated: CATSRDYTPPGGYTF. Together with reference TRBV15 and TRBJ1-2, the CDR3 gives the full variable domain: DAMVIQNPRYQVTQFGKPVTLSCSQTLNHNVMYWYQQKSSQAPKLLFHYYDKDFNNEADTPDNFQSRRPNTSFCFLDIRSPGLGDTAMYLCATSRDYTPPGGYTFGSGTRLTVV.

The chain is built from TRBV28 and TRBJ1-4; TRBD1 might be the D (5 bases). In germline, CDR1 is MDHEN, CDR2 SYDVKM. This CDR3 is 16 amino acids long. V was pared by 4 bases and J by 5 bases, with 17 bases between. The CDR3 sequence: CASSSPPEGRNEKLFF. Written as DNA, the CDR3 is TGTGCCAGCAGTTCCCCCCCGGAGGGGAGGAATGAAAAACTGTTTTTT.

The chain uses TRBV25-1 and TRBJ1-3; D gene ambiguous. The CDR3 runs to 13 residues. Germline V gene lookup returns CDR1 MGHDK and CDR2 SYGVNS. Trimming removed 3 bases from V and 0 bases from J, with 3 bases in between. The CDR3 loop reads CASSDSSGNTIYF. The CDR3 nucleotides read TGTGCCAGCAGTGACTCCTCTGGAAACACCATATATTTT.

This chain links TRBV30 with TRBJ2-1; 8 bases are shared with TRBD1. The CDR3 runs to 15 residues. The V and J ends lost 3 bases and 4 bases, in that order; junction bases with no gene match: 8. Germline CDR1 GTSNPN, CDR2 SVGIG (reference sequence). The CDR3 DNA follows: TGTGCCTGGAGGGCAGGGGGCCAAATATACAATGAGCAGTTCTTC. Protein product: CAWRAGGQIYNEQFF.